The rows below give T cell receptor beta chains drawn from one sample of a study of CD8+ T cells in alopecia areata. The table came from immunoSEQ multiplex PCR; TCRdb's copy has only in-frame clones and leaves some out. The sample has about 37,000 clones; nearly 55% are singletons. Sequenced: CD4+ Tregs sorted from blood. These receptors were taken from a human donor with alopecia areata. The CDR3 runs from the conserved cysteine through the conserved F or W.

len	v_gene	CDR3aa
15	TRBV28	CASSFGGRPPNEQFF
16	TRBV6-5	CASSYSRGGFGDTQYF
16	TRBV7-3	CASSLRSGSGANVLTF
14	TRBV28	CASSAPGESYEQYF
14	TRBV4-1	CASSQDPGIYGYTF
17	TRBV5-4	CASSPRLAGGTTDTQYF
11	TRBV7-8	CASSPSYEQYF
14	TRBV13	CASSSRGIQETQYF
11	TRBV30	CAWSSGSRQYF
15	TRBV11-2	CASSHRTGVNTEAFF
13	TRBV7-9	CASSLTGDNEQFF
17	TRBV5-1	CASSLSPTSGSTDTQYF
17	TRBV5-1	CASSSETGFMSNSPLHF
14	TRBV5-1	CASSEAPTNEKLFF
14	TRBV4-3	CASSPSGSRDTQYF
14	TRBV15	CATSRGAGGNEQFF
15	TRBV7-2	CASSLGISSGNTIYF
12	TRBV29-1	CSVERDRSGQYF
17	TRBV28	CASSFGTGDGAVYGYTF
13	TRBV29-1	CSVGRGPYNEQFF
18	TRBV4-1	CASSGWTSGHLREETQYF
13	TRBV29-1	CSVARGHQIGYTF
14	TRBV7-9	CASSLVVVGETQYF
16	TRBV7-3	CASSPDGTASSYEQYF
14	TRBV2	CASSEDRGVYGYTF
15	TRBV4-3	CASSRETGFFDEQFF
16	TRBV18	CASSPWNVDRGTTQYF
15	TRBV29-1	CSVVRLAGVSNEQYF
14	TRBV27	CASSLDRGSETQYF
14	TRBV28	CASSPPGGRTEAFF
16	TRBV11-2	CASSFQGSLLFYEQYF
15	TRBV5-1	CASSLMDRGWGGYTF
17	TRBV7-2	CASSLGGAGGISYEQYF
15	TRBV6-5	CASSPRPSGANVLTF
14	TRBV6-6	CASSYVFKGETQYF
11	TRBV29-1	CSVDVGYEQYF
14	TRBV23-1	CASSQSGTEHEQYF
14	TRBV7-3	CASSLMGFGETQYF
16	TRBV5-1	CASSEGLAGGGVAQYF
15	TRBV19	CASSKIRTSGSSQFF
18	TRBV7-2	CASSLEGSPGDLSYEQYF
15	TRBV11-3	CASSPLGGKDYEQYF
14	TRBV4-3	CASSQGRADYGYTF
13	TRBV7-6	CASSSGLSTEAFF
15	TRBV7-3	CASSLEMSSHNEQFF
15	TRBV7-8	CASSPRTSGNGELFF
11	TRBV5-1	CASRATDTQYF
12	TRBV7-3	CASSLDGYGYTF
13	TRBV12-5	CASGLQGADTQYF
14	TRBV4-1	CASSEQGRHYEQYF
16	TRBV7-9	CASSLRYGDSGNTIYF
14	TRBV19	CASRRTLRGETQYF
16	TRBV5-1	CASSFRGQRKPYEQYF
12	TRBV7-2	CASSIQGDEQFF
14	TRBV10-3	CATKRQVPPYGYTF
13	TRBV25-1	CASSELNTGELFF
14	TRBV10-3	CAISELGTYNEQFF
18	TRBV2	CASSEGPGLATPRNEQFF
13	TRBV19	CASRKDRRYEQYF